This T cell receptor (beta chain) was documented in a study of Ad26.COV2.S vaccination and SARS-CoV-2 variants. Study-level background: By the intramuscular route, Ad26.COV2.S was given once, or twice 56 days apart.

TCRdb's copy holds only in-frame clones and misses some; the assay was immunoSEQ multiplex PCR. Seen here are about 320,000 clones, 90% observed once, and the top ten hold approximately 5.8%. V lost 2 bases and J lost 5; bases outside the gene matches: 2. The CDR3 loop spans 14 amino acids. The germline CDR1 and CDR2 sequences are WSHSY and SAAADI. Treatment denoted: around 19 received Ad26.COV2.S at low or high dose, single or two shots; about 5 received placebo; per-sample allocation not given. Day 63 after the first vaccine or placebo injection was the time point for sampling. This TCR came from a person aged 18-65 years who received the Ad26.COV2.S COVID-19 vaccine or a placebo. The starting material was peripheral blood, obtained in a trial of Ad26.COV2.S vaccine versus placebo. This sequence joins TRBV10-2 and TRBJ1-2; TRBD1 aligns across 10 bases. The CDR3 DNA sequence: TGCGCCAGCAGTGAGGGACAGGGGGTATATGGCTACACCTTC. As protein: CASSEGQGVYGYTF.